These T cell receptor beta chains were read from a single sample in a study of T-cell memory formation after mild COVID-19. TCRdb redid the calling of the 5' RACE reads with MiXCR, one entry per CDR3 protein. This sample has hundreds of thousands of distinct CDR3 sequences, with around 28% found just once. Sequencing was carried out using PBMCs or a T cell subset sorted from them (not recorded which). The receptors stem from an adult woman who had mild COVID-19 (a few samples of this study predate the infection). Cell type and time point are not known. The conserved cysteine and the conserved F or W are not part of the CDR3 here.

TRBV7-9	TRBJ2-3	ASEATDTQY
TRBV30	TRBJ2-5	AWSGGPQETQY
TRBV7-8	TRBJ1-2	ASSLEGGFYGYT
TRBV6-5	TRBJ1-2	ASSFTGDINYGYT
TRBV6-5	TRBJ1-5	ASSYGSHRGSNQPQH
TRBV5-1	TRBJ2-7	ASSLDAGYSYEQY
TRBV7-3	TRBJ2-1	ASSKGGTSGYNEQF
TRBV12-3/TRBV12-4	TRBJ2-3	ASSLVGDVDTQY
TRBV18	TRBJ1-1	ASSPRQITDTEAF
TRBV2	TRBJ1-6	ASNRGYNSPLH
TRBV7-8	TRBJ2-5	ASSLDPPLFPGETQY
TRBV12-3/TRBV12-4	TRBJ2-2	ASSSDGATGELF
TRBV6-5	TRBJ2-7	ASSWGRGNEQY
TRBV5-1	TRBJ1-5	ASSQGTPNQPQH
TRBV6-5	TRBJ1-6	ASSYSGQNSPLH
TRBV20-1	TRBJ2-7	SARSRERSYEQY
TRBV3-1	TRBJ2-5	DSSPRWGRETQY